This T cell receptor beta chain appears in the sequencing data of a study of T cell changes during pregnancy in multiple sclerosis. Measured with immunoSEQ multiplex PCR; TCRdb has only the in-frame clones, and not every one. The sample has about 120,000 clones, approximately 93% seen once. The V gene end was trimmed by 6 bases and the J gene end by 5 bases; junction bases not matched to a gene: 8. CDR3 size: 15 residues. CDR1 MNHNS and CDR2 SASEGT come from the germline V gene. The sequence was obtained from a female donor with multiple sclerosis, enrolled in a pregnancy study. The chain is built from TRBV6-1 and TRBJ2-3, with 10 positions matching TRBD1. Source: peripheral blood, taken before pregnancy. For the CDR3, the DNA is TGTGCCAGCAGCGCTCTAGGGACAGGGGTAGATACGCAGTATTTT. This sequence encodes CASSALGTGVDTQYF.